This T cell receptor (beta chain) is drawn from a study of shared clonotypes between healthy human individuals (dated by TCRdb to 2018 to 2021). Describing the broader study: A few men and two women, aged 18 to 49 years, made up the cohort. To estimate repertoire size and how much clonotype sharing occurs between individuals, the study deeply sequenced the blood TCR repertoires of five healthy adults. To increase sequencing depth and limit assay-specific biases, TCR repertoire library preparation and sequencing were carried out by different laboratories using diverse techniques. Per donor, leukapheresis produced somewhere between about 0.85 and 10 billion PBMCs.

Using the deep immunoSEQ assay, TCR CDR3 regions were amplified from genomic DNA by multiplex PCR. Extracted genomic DNA from each cell subset was spread evenly across all wells of several immunoSEQ 96-well plates, with each plate serving as a replicate. For unsorted PBMC, 300 to 350 ng genomic DNA, equal to about 29,000 T cell genomes, was loaded into each replicate PCR. Ten immunoSEQ deep assay plates were used to sequence unsorted PBMC genomic DNA. Purified libraries were quantified with a Qubit 3.0 fluorometer, sized on a Bioanalyzer 2100, and re-quantified with the KAPA Library Quantification kit. Each immunoSEQ 96-well plate was sequenced on its own single-read 150-cycle Illumina NextSeq 550 flow cell. In the paper's pipeline: Because the immunoSEQ output included only junctional sequences and no quality scores, the filtering could not be the same as the filtering used for full-length reads. To assign V/J genes and CDR3, sequences were annotated using PyIR, a Python wrapper for IgBLAST v1.9, with IMGT germline references. Reads were removed for weak V/J assignments (E-value above 1e-6), missing CDR3, stop codons, out-of-frame junctions, or ambiguous translated residues. A V3J clonotype was defined by an identical inferred V gene, J gene, and CDR3 amino acid sequence. Percentage overlap between repertoires was calculated by dividing the number of shared unique clonotypes by the size of the smaller repertoire. Richness of each repertoire was evaluated using RTK rarefaction, the Chao1 estimator, and Recon v2.1 estimates of unobserved clonotypes. What TCRdb holds here is the immuneACCESS table cut down to in-frame rearrangements. Part of the clones is not present; checked against another copy, under half of the missing clones reflect an unresolved V gene, and the others are unexplained. Clonal size and the V and J genes are those of that table, whereas D and trimming came from the DNA. The sample yields around 500,000 clones; 81% were counted once. The leading ten clones occupy roughly an eighth of the sample.

Healthy HIV-negative adults with no recently reported acute infections or vaccinations were included as donors. Every donor was a Caucasian adult living in Nashville, Tennessee, USA. For unsorted samples, tens of millions of PBMCs were counted, and genomic DNA was extracted using the QIAamp DNA Blood Mini kit. Blood was obtained by leukapheresis, after which PBMCs were separated by Ficoll-Histopaque density gradient centrifugation and cryopreserved in liquid nitrogen vapor phase. At the junction V is shortened by 3 bases and J by 6 bases, with 11 bases in between. The CDR3 spans 13 residues, from the cysteine through the phenylalanine. The kept DNA is CDR3 alone, 39 bases in frame from the first base. From a lookup of the germline V gene, CDR1 and CDR2 are ENHRY and SYGVKD. On this clone: Its binding antigen is unknown. Qualities for individual bases were not recorded, and no much larger clone is one base off.

Study-level results and caveats: Pairwise subsampling indicated that sequencing depth was expected to affect the degree of clonotype sharing among donors. Only blood was sampled, and tissue TCR repertoires likely differ from those in blood. Because the study included a small number of donors, the genetic and exposure-history diversity represented was limited.

This TCR derives from a woman in her thirties or forties in good health. Some clones in this sample may be carry-over from other donors' samples. Sequenced material: PBMCs. The sequence links TRBV10-3 to TRBJ1-2, with TRBD1 as a weak D call on 6 bases. The CDR3 protein is CAISDRGTDGYTF. The sequenced DNA is TGTGCCATCAGTGACAGGGGAACCGATGGCTACACCTTC.